The 20 T cell receptor beta chains below all came from one sample that was sequenced in a study of blood T cell repertoires in COVID-19. The protocol was immunoSEQ multiplex PCR, while the TCRdb copy is restricted to in-frame clones and leaves out a portion. The table has about 200,000 clones, just over 85% seen once; the top ten hold around 1.6%. Sequencing was done on a sample of peripheral blood. These receptors originate from a man aged 18 to 30 with active or convalescent COVID-19.

The genes are TRBV27 and TRBJ2-7; D may be TRBD2 (5 bases). CDR3 size: 13 residues. Trimming pared 3 bases from V and 4 bases from J, leaving 10 bases between. Germline V gives CDR1 MNHEY, CDR2 SMNVEV (reference sequence). The CDR3 bases are TGTGCCAGCAGTTTCGGCAGGAGGTACGAGCAGTACTTC. It specifies CASSFGRRYEQYF.

This clone was counted a single time. This chain joins TRBV2 and TRBJ1-3; no clear D. Germline CDR1 SNHLY, CDR2 FYNNEI. V shed 3 bases and J shed 1 base, with 13 bases lying between them. The CDR3 is 16 residues long. CDR3 DNA: TGTGCCAGCAGTGAGAGAGGCCAGAGTTCTGGAAACACCATATATTTT. Translating it yields CASSERGQSSGNTIYF.

V gene TRBV7-6 combines with J gene TRBJ2-5, with TRBD2 identical over 9 bases. V gave up 1 base and J gave up 3 bases; unmatched junction bases: 3. This CDR3 has 15 amino acids. CDR1 is SGHVS and CDR2 is FNYEAQ in the germline V gene. The CDR3 spells CASSLGGRAEETQYF. The CDR3 DNA follows: TGTGCCAGCAGCTTAGGCGGGAGGGCCGAAGAGACCCAGTACTTC.

V gene TRBV10-3 combines with J gene TRBJ2-1; 12 bases match TRBD2. Germline-derived CDR1 and CDR2 are ENHRY and SYGVKD. The CDR3 contains 14 residues. V lost 5 bases, J lost 8 bases, and 4 bases stayed unmatched. The CDR3, as DNA: TGTGCCATCAGTCCGACTAGCGGGAGCGATGAGCAGTTCTTC. Its translation is CAISPTSGSDEQFF.

This clone occurred once. This chain links TRBV18 with TRBJ2-7; D gene unclear. Germline CDR1 is KGHSH and CDR2 is LQKENI. The CDR3 runs 15 residues. V was shortened by 6 bases and J by 2 bases, with 17 bases between the two germline ends. For the CDR3, the DNA is TGTGCCAGCTCCCCCGACCCTAGTATCCCCTACGAGCAGTACTTC. Protein sequence: CASSPDPSIPYEQYF.

J is TRBJ1-1 and V is TRBV5-1; 7 nucleotides line up with TRBD1. The CDR3 totals 14 residues. The junction had 5 bases not matched to a gene; V was cut back by 1 base and J by 5 bases. Germline values: CDR1 SGHRS, CDR2 YFSETQ. The CDR3 sequence is CASSLSPGGTEAFF. The CDR3 nucleotides read TGCGCCAGCAGCTTGTCACCAGGGGGGACTGAAGCTTTCTTT.

The V gene is TRBV7-2, the J gene TRBJ1-5, with 9 bases that match TRBD1. Unmatched junction bases numbered 7, after V lost 5 bases and J lost 2 bases. This CDR3 has 16 residues. CDR1 is SGHTA and CDR2 is FQGNSA in the germline V gene. CDR3: CASSVYRGQGNQPQHF. CDR3 in DNA: TGTGCCAGCAGCGTGTACAGGGGGCAGGGCAATCAGCCCCAGCATTTT.

The chain recombines TRBV30 with TRBJ2-7; 9 bases are a match to TRBD1. This CDR3 region has 15 residues. V lost 3 bases to trimming and J lost 5 bases; unmatched junction nucleotides: 11. Per germline, CDR1 GTSNPN and CDR2 SVGIG (reference sequence). CDR3 protein: CAWSPGTGWGNEQYF. DNA of the CDR3: TGTGCCTGGAGCCCTGGGACAGGGTGGGGAAACGAGCAGTACTTC.

V usage is TRBV28 and J usage is TRBJ1-3, with unresolved D. The CDR3 extends over 14 amino acids. V was pared by 3 bases and J by 3 bases, with 9 bases between. Germline assignment: CDR1 MDHEN and CDR2 SYDVKM. CDR3 residues: CASSFAPIGNTIYF. CDR3 in DNA: TGTGCCAGCAGTTTTGCTCCTATTGGAAACACCATATATTTT.

This clone has only one observation. The chain recombines TRBV7-8 with TRBJ1-5; no clear D. V lost 2 bases to trimming and J lost 4 bases, with 6 bases between them. Per the germline V gene, CDR1 is SGHVS and CDR2 is FQNEAQ. The CDR3 extends over 13 amino acids. CDR3 in DNA: TGTGCCAGCAGCTTACTACAGAATCAGCCCCAGCATTTT. This sequence encodes CASSLLQNQPQHF. Full variable domain (missing parts from reference TRBV7-8 and TRBJ1-5): GAGVSQSPRYKVAKRGQDVALRCDPISGHVSLFWYQQALGQGPEFLTYFQNEAQLDKSGLPSDRFFAERPEGSVSTLKIQRTQQEDSAVYLCASSLLQNQPQHFGDGTRLSIL.

The chain joins TRBV6-2 or TRBV6-3 to TRBJ2-7; 7 bases are a match to TRBD2. The trim removed 0 bases at V and 0 bases at J, leaving 11 bases unmatched. CDR1 and CDR2 from the germline V gene are MNHEY and SVGEGT. The CDR3 sequence is 18 residues long. DNA of the CDR3: TGTGCCAGCAGTTACTCCCCGGTGGTAGCGGGCGCCTCCTACGAGCAGTACTTC. It yields the protein CASSYSPVVAGASYEQYF.

The V gene is TRBV6-2 or TRBV6-3, the J gene TRBJ2-7; a weak D match, TRBD2 (6 bases). The germline V gene has CDR1 MNHEY and CDR2 SVGEGT. V was clipped by 2 bases and J by 2 bases, with 10 bases between them. The length of the CDR3 is 14 residues. The CDR3 DNA is TGTGCCAGCAGTTACCTCGGGGGAACCTACGAGCAGTACTTC. The encoded protein is CASSYLGGTYEQYF.

The chain joins TRBV7-9 to TRBJ2-5, with 8 positions matching TRBD1. The CDR3 extends over 17 amino acids. With 9 bases clipped from V and 0 bases from J, the junction kept 15 bases outside the gene matches. Germline V CDR1 and CDR2: SEHNR, FQNEAQ (reference sequence). The CDR3 is CARPPPLLTGDQETQYF. In DNA, the CDR3 is TGTGCCAGGCCGCCCCCTTTACTGACAGGGGACCAAGAGACCCAGTACTTC.

The chain couples TRBV5-1 to TRBJ1-1; 7 bases map to TRBD1. The CDR3 totals 16 residues. Per germline, CDR1 SGHRS and CDR2 YFSETQ. V shed 3 bases and J 0 bases; nucleotides not matched to a gene: 8. In DNA form, the CDR3 reads TGCGCCAGCAGCTGGGGGACAGCGTCGATGAACACTGAAGCTTTCTTT. Translated: CASSWGTASMNTEAFF. Drawing the rest from reference TRBV5-1 and TRBJ1-1, the complete variable domain is KAGVTQTPRYLIKTRGQQVTLSCSPISGHRSVSWYQQTPGQGLQFLFEYFSETQRNKGNFPGRFSGRQFSNSRSEMNVSTLELGDSALYLCASSWGTASMNTEAFFGQGTRLTVV.

This chain's CDR3 is CATSITEGANTEAFF. For the CDR3, the DNA is TGTGCCACCAGCATTACAGAAGGTGCGAACACTGAAGCTTTCTTT. The chain links TRBV15 to TRBJ1-1, with D unresolved. The germline CDR1 and CDR2 sequences are LNHNV and YYDKDF (reference sequence). The length of the CDR3 is 15 residues. V was trimmed by 4 bases and J by 1 base, leaving 13 bases between them.

The V and J genes are TRBV10-1 and TRBJ2-7, with 9 bases aligning to TRBD1. With V trimmed by 8 bases and J by 3 bases, 11 bases remained unmatched. CDR1 and CDR2 from the germline V gene are WNHNN and SYGVQD (reference sequence). This CDR3 has 15 amino acids. The DNA for the CDR3 is TGCGCCAGCGTTAATGGCTGGGACAGGGACTACGAGCAGTACTTC. This codes for CASVNGWDRDYEQYF.

This clone has just one count. J is TRBJ2-1 and V is TRBV27; 8 nucleotides line up with TRBD2. This CDR3 is built from 17 residues. CDR1 is MNHEY, CDR2 SMNVEV, per germline (reference sequence). V gave up 3 bases and J gave up 3 bases; unmatched junction bases: 10. The CDR3 region is CASSFEGGRTNYNEQFF. CDR3 coding DNA: TGTGCCAGCAGTTTTGAGGGCGGGAGGACAAACTACAATGAGCAGTTCTTC.

Only one count was recorded for this clone. The chain combines TRBV5-4 with TRBJ2-7; D not certain. The CDR3 spans 15 residues. The germline V gene has CDR1 SGHNT and CDR2 YYREEE (reference sequence). V lost 5 bases and J lost 3, with 18 bases in between. CDR3 in DNA: TGTGCCAGCAGTCCGGGTGCCTTGAGGAACTACGAGCAGTACTTC. The encoded protein is CASSPGALRNYEQYF.

Here the CDR3 DNA reads TGTGCCAGCAGCCAGGGACAGGGCGCCAATCAGCCCCAGCATTTT. Translated, it gives CASSQGQGANQPQHF. This chain uses TRBV14 with TRBJ1-5; 9 bases align to TRBD1. Germline assignment: CDR1 SGHDN and CDR2 FVKESK. This CDR3 is built from 15 residues. V lost 3 bases and J lost 3; bases outside the gene matches: 3.

This clone was recorded once. This sequence joins TRBV9 and TRBJ2-7; D perhaps matches TRBD2 (6 bases). CDR3 length: 15 amino acids. V lost 2 bases to trimming and J lost 2 bases, with 14 bases between them. Germline-derived CDR1 and CDR2 are SGDLS and YYNGEE. The CDR3 here is CASSVYGGSPYEQYF. In DNA, the CDR3 is TGTGCCAGCAGCGTCTACGGGGGTAGCCCCTACGAGCAGTACTTC.